The clone carrying this TCR beta chain was seen a few times. Its antigen remains unknown. These data belong to a study of CD8 T cells in ankylosing spondylitis. Study-level results: Made up of eight highly homologous variants, a TCR beta motif appeared characteristic of ankylosing spondylitis blood. Reports say disease-linked clones showed up significantly more in matched ankylosing spondylitis synovial fluid.

Scientists made TCR beta libraries using quantitative 5'-RACE with molecular barcodes. Each CDR3 protein gets one entry after TCRdb re-called the 5' RACE reads with MiXCR. The sample consists of 800,000 to 900,000 distinct CDR3 sequences, approximately 12% of them appearing once. With 7 bases clipped from V and 5 bases from J, the junction kept 8 bases outside the gene matches. Germline CDR1 and CDR2: LGHNA and YNFKEQ. The CDR3 contains 15 residues. The rearrangement uses TRBV4-2 and TRBJ2-1; 10 bases match TRBD2. The origin of this receptor is a male donor with ankylosing spondylitis. Sequencing input: blood, either unsorted or a sorted T cell fraction (not recorded which). The CDR3 reads CASTRGGLADNEQFF. The CDR3 nucleotides read TGTGCCAGCACCCGCGGTGGACTAGCGGACAATGAGCAGTTCTTC.